The T cell receptor beta chain described here comes from a study of cytomegalovirus exposure and HLA in healthy donors. Broader study findings: Later analysis associated a missense DCLRE1C variant with TCR beta V- and J-gene trimming. Later on, an analysis showed TCR association rates differing by HLA locus, with DRB1 the most and HLA-C the fewest. Donors belonging to an Asian-associated ancestry cluster reportedly showed fewer N-insertions in productive TCRs than the roughly 670-donor mean, according to what a later analysis found.

This clone was observed a single time. Its antigen is unknown. The PCR employed 60 Vbeta primers together with 13 Jbeta primers. Sequencing was performed with immunoSEQ multiplex PCR; in TCRdb, only in-frame clones are kept and a portion is missing. The sample records around 180,000 clones, roughly 70% being singletons. The germline V gene has CDR1 LGHNT and CDR2 FRNRAP. The CDR3 is made up of 16 amino acids. V lost 1 base, J lost 1 base, and 3 bases stayed unmatched. This chain connects TRBV12-5 to TRBJ1-5; 8 positions match TRBD1. Material: PBMCs. The receptor's source is a girl aged 10 to 17 in good health and CMV-seronegative. CDR3: CASGLGDRPSNQPQHF. CDR3 in DNA: TGTGCTAGTGGTTTGGGGGACAGGCCCAGCAATCAGCCCCAGCATTTT.